This T cell receptor beta chain stems from a study of T cell clonotyping in hematopoietic cell transplantation. The method was immunoSEQ multiplex PCR; TCRdb's version includes in-frame clones alone and lacks a portion of them. Among tens of thousands of clones listed, more than 85% were seen once. Study-level results: Graft donor and pretransplant recipient Inverse Simpson Index values predicted broader posttransplant TCR diversity.

Germline V gene sequence: CDR1 LGHNA, CDR2 YSLEER. The V end lost 0 bases, the J end lost 7 bases, and 16 bases lay between the germline ends. This CDR3 contains 15 residues. Sample time point: recipient sample about 28 days before transplant, after cytoreduction. Samples: about 28 days before transplant, then days 30, 100 and 180 after. This clone appeared a few times. Its cognate antigen is unknown. The chain recombines TRBV4-3 with TRBJ2-7; possible D gene TRBD2, 5 bases. Sample: peripheral blood mononuclear cells, taken before stem cell transplant. The receptor was derived from a man aged 45 to 65 with acute myeloid leukemia. Some clones in this sample may be carry-over from other donors' samples. The DNA of the CDR3 is TGCGCCAGCAGCCAAGATCGGGGTGGGAGTGGGGAGCAGTACTTC. Its translation: CASSQDRGGSGEQYF.